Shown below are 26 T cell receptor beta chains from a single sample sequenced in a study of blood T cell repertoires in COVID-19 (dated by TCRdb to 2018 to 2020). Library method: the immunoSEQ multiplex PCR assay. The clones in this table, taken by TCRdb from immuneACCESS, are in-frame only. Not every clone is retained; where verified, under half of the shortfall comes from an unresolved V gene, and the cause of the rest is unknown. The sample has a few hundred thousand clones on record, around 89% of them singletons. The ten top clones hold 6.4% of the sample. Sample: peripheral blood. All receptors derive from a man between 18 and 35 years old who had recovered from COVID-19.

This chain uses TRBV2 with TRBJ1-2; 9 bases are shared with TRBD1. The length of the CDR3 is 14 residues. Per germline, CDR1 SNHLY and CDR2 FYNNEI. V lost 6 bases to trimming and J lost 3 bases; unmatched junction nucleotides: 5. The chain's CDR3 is CASRGTGLDYGYTF. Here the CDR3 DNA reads TGTGCCAGCAGGGGGACAGGGTTAGACTATGGCTACACCTTC.

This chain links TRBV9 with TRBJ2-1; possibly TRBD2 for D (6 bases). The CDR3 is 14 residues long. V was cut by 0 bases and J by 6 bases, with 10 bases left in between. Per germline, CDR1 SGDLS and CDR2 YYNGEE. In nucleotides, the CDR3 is TGTGCCAGCAGCGTAGGAGGTAGCGGCAATGAGCAGTTCTTC. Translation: CASSVGGSGNEQFF.

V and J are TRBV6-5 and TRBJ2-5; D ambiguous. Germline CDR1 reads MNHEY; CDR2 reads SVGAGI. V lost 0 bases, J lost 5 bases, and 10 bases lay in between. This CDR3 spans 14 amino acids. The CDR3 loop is CASSYSSPGETQYF. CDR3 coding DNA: TGTGCCAGCAGTTACTCGAGTCCCGGGGAGACCCAGTACTTC.

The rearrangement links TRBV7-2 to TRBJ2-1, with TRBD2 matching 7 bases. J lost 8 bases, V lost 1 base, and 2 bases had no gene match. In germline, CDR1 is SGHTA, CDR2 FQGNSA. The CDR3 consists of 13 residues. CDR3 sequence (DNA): TGTGCCAGCAGCTTAGAGGGACTACATGAGCAGTTCTTC. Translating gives CASSLEGLHEQFF.

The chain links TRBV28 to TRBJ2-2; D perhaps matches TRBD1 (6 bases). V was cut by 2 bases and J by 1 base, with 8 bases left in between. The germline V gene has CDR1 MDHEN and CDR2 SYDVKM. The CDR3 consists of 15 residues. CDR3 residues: CASSLQQGNTGELFF. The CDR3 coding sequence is TGTGCCAGCAGTTTACAACAGGGGAACACCGGGGAGCTGTTTTTT.

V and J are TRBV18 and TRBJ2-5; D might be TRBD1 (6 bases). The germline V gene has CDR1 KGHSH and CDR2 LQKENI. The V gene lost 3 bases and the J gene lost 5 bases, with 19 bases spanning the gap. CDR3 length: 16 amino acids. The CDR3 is CASSPRDTALGETQYF. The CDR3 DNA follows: TGTGCCAGCTCACCTCGGGACACCGCTCTCGGGGAGACCCAGTACTTC.

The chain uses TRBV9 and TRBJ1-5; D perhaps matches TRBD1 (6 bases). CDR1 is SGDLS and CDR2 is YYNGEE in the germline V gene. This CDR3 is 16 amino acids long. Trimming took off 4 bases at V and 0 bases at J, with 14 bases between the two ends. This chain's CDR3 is CASSPGGGASNQPQHF. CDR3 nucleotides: TGTGCCAGCAGCCCTGGAGGGGGGGCTAGCAATCAGCCCCAGCATTTT.

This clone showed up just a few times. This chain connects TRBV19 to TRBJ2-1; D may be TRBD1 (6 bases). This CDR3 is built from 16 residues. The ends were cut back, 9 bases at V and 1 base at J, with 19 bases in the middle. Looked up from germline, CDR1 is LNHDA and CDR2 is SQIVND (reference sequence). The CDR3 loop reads CASATNRDTSYNEQFF. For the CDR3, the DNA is TGTGCCAGCGCTACAAACCGGGACACATCCTACAATGAGCAGTTCTTC.

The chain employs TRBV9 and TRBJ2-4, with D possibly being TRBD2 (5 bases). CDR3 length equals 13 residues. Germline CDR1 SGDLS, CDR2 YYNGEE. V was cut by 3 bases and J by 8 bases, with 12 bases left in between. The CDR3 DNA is TGTGCCAGCAGCGCCCCCGAGGGTTACATTCAGTACTTC. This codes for CASSAPEGYIQYF.

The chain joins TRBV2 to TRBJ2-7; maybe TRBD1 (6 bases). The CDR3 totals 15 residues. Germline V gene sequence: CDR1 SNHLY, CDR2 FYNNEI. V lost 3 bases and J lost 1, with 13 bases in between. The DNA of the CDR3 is TGTGCCAGCAGTGACGCCAGGGGTTATTCCTACGAGCAGTACTTC. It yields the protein CASSDARGYSYEQYF.

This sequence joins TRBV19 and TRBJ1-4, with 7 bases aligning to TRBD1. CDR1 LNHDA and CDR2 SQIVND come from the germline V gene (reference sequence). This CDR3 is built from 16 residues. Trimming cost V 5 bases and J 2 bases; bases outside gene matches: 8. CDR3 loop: CASSQREGATNEKLFF. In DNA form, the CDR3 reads TGTGCCAGTAGTCAACGAGAGGGGGCGACTAATGAAAAACTGTTTTTT. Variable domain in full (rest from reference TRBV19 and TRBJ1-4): DGGITQSPKYLFRKEGQNVTLSCEQNLNHDAMYWYRQDPGQGLRLIYYSQIVNDFQKGDIAEGYSVSREKKESFPLTVTSAQKNPTAFYLCASSQREGATNEKLFFGSGTQLSVL.

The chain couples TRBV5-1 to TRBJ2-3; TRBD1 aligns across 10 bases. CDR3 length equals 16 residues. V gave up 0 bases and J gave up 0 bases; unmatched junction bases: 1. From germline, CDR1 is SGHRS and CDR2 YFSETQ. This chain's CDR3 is CASSLEGQGSTDTQYF. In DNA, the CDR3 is TGCGCCAGCAGCTTGGAGGGACAGGGGAGCACAGATACGCAGTATTTT.

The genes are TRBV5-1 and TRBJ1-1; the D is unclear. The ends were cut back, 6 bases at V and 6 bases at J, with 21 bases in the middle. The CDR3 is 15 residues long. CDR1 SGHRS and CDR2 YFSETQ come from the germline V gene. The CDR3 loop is CASTLSLVGESEAFF. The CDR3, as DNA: TGCGCCAGCACCCTTAGCTTGGTCGGTGAATCTGAAGCTTTCTTT.

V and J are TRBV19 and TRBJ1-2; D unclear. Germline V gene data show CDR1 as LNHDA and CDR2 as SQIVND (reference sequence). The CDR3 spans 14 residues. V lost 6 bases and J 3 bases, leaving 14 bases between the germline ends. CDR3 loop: CASRGANSYYGYTF. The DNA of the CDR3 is TGTGCCAGTAGGGGAGCGAATTCTTACTATGGCTACACCTTC. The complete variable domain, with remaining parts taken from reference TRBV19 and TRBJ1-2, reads DGGITQSPKYLFRKEGQNVTLSCEQNLNHDAMYWYRQDPGQGLRLIYYSQIVNDFQKGDIAEGYSVSREKKESFPLTVTSAQKNPTAFYLCASRGANSYYGYTFGSGTRLTVV.

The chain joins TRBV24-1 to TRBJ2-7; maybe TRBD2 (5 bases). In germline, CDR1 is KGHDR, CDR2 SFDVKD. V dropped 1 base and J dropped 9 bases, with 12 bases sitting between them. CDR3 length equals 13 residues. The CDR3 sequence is CATSDLFGEGQYF. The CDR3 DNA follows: TGTGCCACCAGTGATTTATTCGGAGAGGGGCAGTACTTC.

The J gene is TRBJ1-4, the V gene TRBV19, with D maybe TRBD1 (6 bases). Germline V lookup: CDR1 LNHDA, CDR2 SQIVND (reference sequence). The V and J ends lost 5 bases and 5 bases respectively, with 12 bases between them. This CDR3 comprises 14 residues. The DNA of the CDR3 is TGTGCCAGTAGTTACTCAGGGGTGAATGAAAAACTGTTTTTT. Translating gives CASSYSGVNEKLFF.

The CDR3 nucleotides read TGTGCCAGCAGTTCTATAGCGACTAGCCGGGGGCAGTACTTC. Its protein is CASSSIATSRGQYF. The rearrangement uses TRBV6-2 or TRBV6-3 and TRBJ2-7, with 7 bases identical to TRBD2. V shed 4 bases, J shed 9 bases, and the junction held 12 bases outside the gene matches. CDR1 is MNHEY, CDR2 SVGEGT, per germline. The CDR3 is made up of 14 amino acids.

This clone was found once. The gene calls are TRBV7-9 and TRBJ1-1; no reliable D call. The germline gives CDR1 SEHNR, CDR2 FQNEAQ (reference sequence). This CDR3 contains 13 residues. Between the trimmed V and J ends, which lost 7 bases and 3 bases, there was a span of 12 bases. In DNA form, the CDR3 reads TGTGCCAGCAAGTGGGAGCTATACACTGAAGCTTTCTTT. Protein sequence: CASKWELYTEAFF.

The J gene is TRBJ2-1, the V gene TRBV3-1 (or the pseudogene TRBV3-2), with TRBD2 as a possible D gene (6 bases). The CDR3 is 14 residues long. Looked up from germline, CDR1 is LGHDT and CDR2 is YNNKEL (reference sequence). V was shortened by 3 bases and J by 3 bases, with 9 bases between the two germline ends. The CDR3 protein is CASSQGTGYNEQFF. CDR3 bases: TGTGCCAGCAGCCAGGGGACTGGCTACAATGAGCAGTTCTTC.

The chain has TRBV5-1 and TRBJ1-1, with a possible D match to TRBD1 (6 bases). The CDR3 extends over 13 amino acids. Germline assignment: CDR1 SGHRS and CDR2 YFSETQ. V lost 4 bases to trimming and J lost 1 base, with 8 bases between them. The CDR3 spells CASSRQENTEAFF. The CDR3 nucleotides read TGCGCCAGCAGCCGACAGGAGAACACTGAAGCTTTCTTT.

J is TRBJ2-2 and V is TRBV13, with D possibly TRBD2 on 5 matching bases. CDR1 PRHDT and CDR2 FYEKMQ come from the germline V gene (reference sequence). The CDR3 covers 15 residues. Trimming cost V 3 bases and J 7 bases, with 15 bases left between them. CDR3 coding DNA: TGTGCCAGCAGCTTCCTCTCCGGGATGGGCGGGGAGCTGTTTTTT. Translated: CASSFLSGMGGELFF.

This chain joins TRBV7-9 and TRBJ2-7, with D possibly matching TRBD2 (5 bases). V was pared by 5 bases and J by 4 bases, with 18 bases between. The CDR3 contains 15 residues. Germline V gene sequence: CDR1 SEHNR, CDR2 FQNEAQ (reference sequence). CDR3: CASSPTASFRYEQYF. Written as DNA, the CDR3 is TGTGCCAGCAGCCCGACCGCTAGCTTCCGATACGAGCAGTACTTC.

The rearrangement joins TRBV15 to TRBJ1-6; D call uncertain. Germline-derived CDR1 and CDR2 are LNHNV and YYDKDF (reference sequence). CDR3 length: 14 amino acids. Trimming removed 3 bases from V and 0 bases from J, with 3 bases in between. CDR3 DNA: TGTGCCACCAGCAGGAGCTCCTATAATTCACCCCTCCACTTT. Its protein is CATSRSSYNSPLHF.

The CDR3 is CASSFRDEQFF. The CDR3 DNA follows: TGTGCCAGCAGTTTCCGCGATGAGCAGTTCTTC. The chain has TRBV12-3 or TRBV12-4 and TRBJ2-1, with D unclear. V dropped 3 bases and J dropped 8 bases, with 5 bases sitting between them. The CDR3 totals 11 residues.

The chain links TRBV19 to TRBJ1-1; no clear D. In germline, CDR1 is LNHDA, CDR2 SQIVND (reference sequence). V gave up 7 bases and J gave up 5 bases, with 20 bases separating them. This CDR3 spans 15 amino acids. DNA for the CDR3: TGTGCCAGTAAAGATTGGGCAGGAGGAAGGACTGAAGCTTTCTTT. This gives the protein CASKDWAGGRTEAFF.

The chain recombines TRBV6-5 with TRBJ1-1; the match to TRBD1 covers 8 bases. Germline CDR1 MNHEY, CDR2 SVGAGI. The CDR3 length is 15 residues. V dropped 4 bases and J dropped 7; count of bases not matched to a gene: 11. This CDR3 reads CASSSTTGAWDEAFF. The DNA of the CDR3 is TGTGCCAGCAGTTCCACGACAGGGGCTTGGGATGAAGCTTTCTTT.